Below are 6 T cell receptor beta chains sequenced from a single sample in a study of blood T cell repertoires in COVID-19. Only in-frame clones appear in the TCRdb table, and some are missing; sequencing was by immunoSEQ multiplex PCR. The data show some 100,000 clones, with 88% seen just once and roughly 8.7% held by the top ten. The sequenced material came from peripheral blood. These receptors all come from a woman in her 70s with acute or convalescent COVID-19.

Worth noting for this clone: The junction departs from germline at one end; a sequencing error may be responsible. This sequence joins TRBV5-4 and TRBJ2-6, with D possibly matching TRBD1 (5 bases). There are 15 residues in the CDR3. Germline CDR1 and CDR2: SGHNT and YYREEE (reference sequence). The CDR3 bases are TGTGCCAGCAGCCCACGTCAATTAGGGGTCAACGTCCTGACTTTC. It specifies CASSPRQLGVNVLTF. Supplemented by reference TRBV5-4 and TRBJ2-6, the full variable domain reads ETGVTQSPTHLIKTRGQQVTLRCSSQSGHNTVSWYQQALGQGPQFIFQYYREEENGRGNFPPRFSGLQFPNYSSELNVNALELDDSALYLCASSPRQLGVNVLTFGAGSRLTVL.

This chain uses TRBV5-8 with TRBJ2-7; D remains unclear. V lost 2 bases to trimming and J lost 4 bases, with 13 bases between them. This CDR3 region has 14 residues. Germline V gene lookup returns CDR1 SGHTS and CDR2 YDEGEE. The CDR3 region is CASSFRLPAYEQYF. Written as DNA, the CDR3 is TGTGCCAGCAGCTTTCGACTTCCAGCATACGAGCAGTACTTC.

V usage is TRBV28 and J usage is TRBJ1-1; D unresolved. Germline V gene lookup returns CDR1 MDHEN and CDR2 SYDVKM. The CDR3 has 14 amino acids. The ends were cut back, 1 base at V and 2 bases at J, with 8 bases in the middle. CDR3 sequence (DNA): TGTGCCAGCAGTTTATCGGGAGAAAACACTGAAGCTTTCTTT. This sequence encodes CASSLSGENTEAFF.

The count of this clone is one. The CDR3 loop is CACLQIGEVYEQYF. CDR3 nucleotides: TGTGCCTGCCTACAGATCGGGGAAGTCTACGAGCAGTACTTC. The chain recombines TRBV30 with TRBJ2-7; weak D call: TRBD2 (5 bases). V lost 6 bases to trimming and J lost 3 bases, with 18 bases between them. Germline CDR1 GTSNPN, CDR2 SVGIG (reference sequence). The CDR3 extends over 14 amino acids. The variable domain in full, completed from reference TRBV30 and TRBJ2-7, reads SQTIHQWPATLVQPVGSPLSLECTVEGTSNPNLYWYRQAAGRGLQLLFYSVGIGQISSEVPQNLSASRPQDRQFILSSKKLLLSDSGFYLCACLQIGEVYEQYFGPGTRLTVT.

The CDR3 DNA is TGTGCCAGCAGCCTCTCGGAGCTGTTTTTT. Translated: CASSLSELFF. The chain recombines TRBV11-2 with TRBJ2-2; D is undetermined. V dropped 5 bases and J dropped 10 bases, with 5 bases sitting between them. The CDR3 length is 10 residues. Germline CDR1 is SGHAT and CDR2 is FQNNGV.

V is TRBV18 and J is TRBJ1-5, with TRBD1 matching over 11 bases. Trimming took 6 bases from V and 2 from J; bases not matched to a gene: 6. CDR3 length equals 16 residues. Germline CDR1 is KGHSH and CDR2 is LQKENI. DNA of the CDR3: TGTGCCAGCTCCTTGGGACAGGGGGGGGGCAATCAGCCCCAGCATTTT. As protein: CASSLGQGGGNQPQHF.